The subject of this entry is one T cell receptor (beta chain). Being one base from a much bigger clone, this may be a read error. The data are from a study of Graves' ophthalmopathy and Graves' hyperthyroidism. Active ophthalmopathy (CAS at least 3, NOSPECS at least 4), lasting under 3 months. Patients were left out if they had other autoimmune diseases, uncontrolled infections, pregnancy or lactation. Transcripts of RNA were the source for amplifying TCR beta CDR3 regions. RT-PCR was first run with HTBI primers, then multiplex PCR in a second round. Via MiXCR, TCRdb re-called the multiplex PCR reads, giving one row per CDR3 protein. The table has approximately 700,000 distinct CDR3 sequences, roughly two fifths seen once; the top ten hold 40% to 55%. CDR3 length: 13 amino acids. Germline CDR1 ENHRY, CDR2 SYGVKD. Unmatched junction bases numbered 9, after V lost 6 bases and J lost 8 bases.

The clonotype was recovered from an adult man with Graves' ophthalmopathy. The sample was peripheral blood. The gene calls are TRBV10-3 and TRBJ1-2, with 7 positions matching TRBD1. The CDR3 spells CAIRTGDLRGYTF. The CDR3 DNA follows: TGTGCCATCAGAACAGGGGATTTGAGGGGCTACACCTTC.